These 21 T cell receptor beta chains were sequenced from one sample in a study of T cell responses to AZD1222 COVID-19 vaccine. The method was immunoSEQ multiplex PCR; TCRdb's version includes in-frame clones alone and lacks a portion of them. Among 100,000 to 150,000 clones listed, under 95% were seen once. The material sequenced was peripheral blood, taken 28 days after the second AZD1222 dose. All receptors come from an adult who received the AZD1222 COVID-19 vaccine.

The genes are TRBV5-1 and TRBJ2-7; tentatively, D is TRBD2 (5 bases). The CDR3 runs to 14 residues. CDR1 and CDR2 from the germline V gene are SGHRS and YFSETQ. The V end was cut by 4 bases, the J end by 7 bases, with 18 bases between. The CDR3 nucleotides are TGCGCCAGCAGCATACTAGGAACCGGCGTGGAGCAGTACTTC. This codes for CASSILGTGVEQYF.

This rearrangement joins TRBV11-2 to TRBJ2-3, with 16 positions matching TRBD2. CDR3 size: 18 residues. Germline V gene lookup returns CDR1 SGHAT and CDR2 FQNNGV. V lost 5 bases and J lost 0; bases outside the gene matches: 5. This chain's CDR3 is CASSLGLAGGPSTDTQYF. The CDR3 DNA sequence: TGTGCCAGCAGCCTGGGACTAGCGGGAGGGCCCAGCACAGATACGCAGTATTTT.

The CDR3 reads CASSLKDSLENTIYF. As DNA, the CDR3 is TGTGCCAGCAGCCTGAAGGACAGTCTTGAAAACACCATATATTTT. The gene calls are TRBV5-6 and TRBJ1-3; perhaps TRBD1 as D (6 bases). Trimming cost V 4 bases and J 6 bases, with 17 bases left between them. Per germline, CDR1 SGHDT and CDR2 YYEEEE. CDR3 length equals 15 residues.

The chain couples TRBV28 to TRBJ2-1; 8 bases fit TRBD2. This CDR3 is built from 17 residues. J gave up 0 bases and V 5 bases, and 9 bases lay outside the gene matches. Germline V gives CDR1 MDHEN, CDR2 SYDVKM. CDR3 nucleotides: TGTGCCAGCAGTGCCGGGGGCGGGAGGACCTCCTACAATGAGCAGTTCTTC. It is translated as CASSAGGGRTSYNEQFF. Together with reference TRBV28 and TRBJ2-1, the CDR3 gives the full variable domain: DVKVTQSSRYLVKRTGEKVFLECVQDMDHENMFWYRQDPGLGLRLIYFSYDVKMKEKGDIPEGYSVSREKKERFSLILESASTNQTSMYLCASSAGGGRTSYNEQFFGPGTRLTVL.

The rearrangement uses TRBV6-5 and TRBJ2-7; D is unclear. Trimming removed 5 bases from V and 3 bases from J, with 11 bases in between. CDR1 and CDR2 (germline): MNHEY, SVGAGI. There are 13 residues in the CDR3. The CDR3 DNA reads TGTGCCAGCAGTCACGGAGAAAACTACGAGCAGTACTTC. Encoded protein: CASSHGENYEQYF.

V and J are TRBV30 and TRBJ1-1; a weak D match, TRBD1 (5 bases). Trimming cost V 8 bases and J 6 bases, with 16 bases left between them. The CDR3 covers 12 residues. Germline assignment: CDR1 GTSNPN and CDR2 SVGIG (reference sequence). The DNA for the CDR3 is TGTGCCGGGAAGCCTTGGGGGGCTGAAGCTTTCTTT. Encoded protein: CAGKPWGAEAFF.

V gene TRBV5-4 combines with J gene TRBJ1-2; D unresolved. The V end was cut by 7 bases, the J end by 6 bases, with 16 bases between. The CDR3 is 13 residues long. The germline V gene encodes CDR1 SGHNT and CDR2 YYREEE (reference sequence). The CDR3 loop reads CASLRSGFDGYTF. CDR3 DNA sequence: TGTGCCAGCCTTAGGTCGGGTTTTGATGGCTACACCTTC.

The V and J genes are TRBV9 and TRBJ2-5, with D perhaps matching TRBD2 (5 bases). Germline CDR1 is SGDLS and CDR2 is YYNGEE. The CDR3 spans 16 residues. V lost 3 bases, J lost 1 base, and 16 bases lay in between. The CDR3 region has the DNA TGTGCCAGCAGCGGCGGACTCGGACCGATCCAAGAGACCCAGTACTTC. It codes for CASSGGLGPIQETQYF.

This chain connects TRBV27 to TRBJ2-1; 7 bases are shared with TRBD1. CDR3 length: 13 amino acids. Looked up from germline, CDR1 is MNHEY and CDR2 is SMNVEV (reference sequence). V gave up 5 bases and J gave up 6 bases; unmatched junction bases: 4. The chain's CDR3 is CASSPTGVNEQFF. Here the CDR3 DNA reads TGTGCCAGCAGTCCCACAGGGGTCAATGAGCAGTTCTTC.

The J gene is TRBJ2-1, the V gene TRBV29-1; no definite D call. CDR3 length equals 13 residues. V lost 3 bases and J 0 bases, leaving 6 bases between the germline ends. Germline CDR1 SQVTM, CDR2 ANQGSEA. This CDR3 reads CSVDRPSYNEQFF. The CDR3 DNA follows: TGCAGCGTTGACAGGCCCTCCTACAATGAGCAGTTCTTC.

V usage is TRBV7-9 and J usage is TRBJ2-3; 8 positions match TRBD2. Losses at the gene ends were 2 bases for V and 2 bases for J; bases not matched to a gene: 3. The CDR3 is 15 residues long. CDR1 and CDR2 (germline): SEHNR, FQNEAQ (reference sequence). The CDR3 DNA follows: TGTGCCAGCAGCTTAATAGCGGGGTCCACAGATACGCAGTATTTT. Translation gives CASSLIAGSTDTQYF.

This chain links TRBV4-1 with TRBJ1-5; weak D call: TRBD1 (5 bases). Between the trimmed V and J ends, which lost 0 bases and 9 bases, there was a span of 9 bases. Per germline, CDR1 MGHRA and CDR2 YSYEKL. This CDR3 comprises 13 residues. The DNA for the CDR3 is TGCGCCAGCAGCCAAGATTCGGGGGGGCCCCAGCATTTT. This gives the protein CASSQDSGGPQHF.

This chain uses TRBV14 with TRBJ1-1; D is undetermined. There are 14 residues in the CDR3. V shed 2 bases and J shed 4 bases, with 11 bases lying between them. CDR1 is SGHDN and CDR2 is FVKESK in the germline V gene. The CDR3 region has the DNA TGTGCCAGCAGCCAATTTCCGACGGGCACTGAAGCTTTCTTT. It is translated as CASSQFPTGTEAFF.

This clone was seen a few times. V usage is TRBV7-9 and J usage is TRBJ2-7; D could derive from TRBD1 or TRBD2 (5 bases each). V gave up 1 base and J gave up 6 bases, with 16 bases separating them. This CDR3 comprises 15 residues. The V gene's germline CDR1 is SEHNR and CDR2 FQNEAQ (reference sequence). CDR3: CASSLVGRPLSEQYF. CDR3 in DNA: TGTGCCAGCAGCTTAGTGGGACGCCCACTTAGCGAGCAGTACTTC.

This chain joins TRBV6-5 and TRBJ2-1; 7 bases fit TRBD2. This CDR3 is built from 15 residues. V was pared by 5 bases and J by 7 bases, with 11 bases of the junction left unmatched. Germline V gene sequence: CDR1 MNHEY, CDR2 SVGAGI. The chain's CDR3 is CASSLWEGKGNEQFF. The CDR3 DNA follows: TGTGCCAGCAGTCTTTGGGAGGGAAAGGGGAATGAGCAGTTCTTC.

This CDR3 reads CATRRADYYGYTF. The CDR3 region has the DNA TGTGCCACGAGAAGGGCCGATTACTATGGCTACACCTTC. This rearrangement joins TRBV28 to TRBJ1-2, with D hard to call. Per germline, CDR1 MDHEN and CDR2 SYDVKM. Trimming cost V 10 bases and J 3 bases, with 15 bases left between them. The CDR3 sequence is 13 residues long.

The chain recombines TRBV11-2 with TRBJ1-1; D gene uncertain. The V gene lost 1 base and the J gene lost 8 bases, with 8 bases spanning the gap. CDR3 length: 12 amino acids. The germline CDR1 and CDR2 sequences are SGHAT and FQNNGV. The CDR3 sequence is CASSLGLREAFF. The CDR3, as DNA: TGTGCCAGCAGCTTAGGGTTGAGGGAAGCTTTCTTT.

The V call is TRBV28, the J call TRBJ2-1; TRBD2 is a possible D gene (5 bases). The V gene lost 7 bases and the J gene lost 1 base, with 38 bases spanning the gap. This CDR3 comprises 23 residues. Per the germline V gene, CDR1 is MDHEN and CDR2 is SYDVKM. The CDR3 DNA is TGTGCCAGCACCCCGCGAGCCTCGCGCGGCTTATTGAACGGGGTGCTTTCCTACAATGAGCAGTTCTTC. Its protein is CASTPRASRGLLNGVLSYNEQFF. The variable domain in full, completed from reference TRBV28 and TRBJ2-1, reads DVKVTQSSRYLVKRTGEKVFLECVQDMDHENMFWYRQDPGLGLRLIYFSYDVKMKEKGDIPEGYSVSREKKERFSLILESASTNQTSMYLCASTPRASRGLLNGVLSYNEQFFGPGTRLTVL.

The chain couples TRBV4-1 to TRBJ1-2; tentative D call: TRBD1 (5 bases). The V end lost 4 bases, the J end lost 4 bases, and 25 bases lay between the germline ends. Looked up from germline, CDR1 is MGHRA and CDR2 is YSYEKL. CDR3 length: 18 residues. CDR3 sequence reads: CASSLITGTMLSTYGYTF. The CDR3 DNA is TGCGCCAGCAGCCTTATAACCGGGACGATGCTAAGTACCTATGGCTACACCTTC.

The rearrangement uses TRBV6-5 and TRBJ2-5, with 7 positions matching TRBD1. The CDR3 extends over 15 amino acids. Trimming cost V 6 bases and J 5 bases; bases outside gene matches: 12. The V gene's germline CDR1 is MNHEY and CDR2 SVGAGI. CDR3 amino acids: CASRTGAPGGETQYF. The CDR3 coding sequence is TGTGCCAGCAGAACAGGGGCGCCTGGCGGGGAGACCCAGTACTTC.

The chain has TRBV5-1 and TRBJ2-7; TRBD2 aligns across 12 bases. CDR1 and CDR2 from the germline V gene are SGHRS and YFSETQ. CDR3 length: 15 amino acids. The V and J ends lost 0 bases and 3 bases, in that order; junction bases with no gene match: 1. CDR3 protein: CASSLGLAGVYEQYF. In nucleotides, the CDR3 is TGCGCCAGCAGCTTGGGACTAGCGGGGGTCTACGAGCAGTACTTC.